What follows is one T cell receptor beta chain and its context. Its specificity is not known. The data were obtained in a study of T cell repertoires in cytomegalovirus infection. In the study overall: Signatures in public TCR beta sequences pointed to both CMV infection and matching HLA type.

Study-level findings and limits: Ex vivo responses were dominated by HLA-C-restricted CMV-specific TCR beta clonotypes.

MiXCR was run by TCRdb on the reads, yielding one entry per CDR3 protein. The sample consists of about 830,000 distinct CDR3 sequences, 32% of them appearing once. Germline CDR1 and CDR2: MDHEN and SYDVKM. The V and J ends lost 5 bases and 3 bases, in that order; junction bases with no gene match: 14. This CDR3 is 18 amino acids long. The input for sequencing was cultured CD8+ T cells from PBMCs, taken from culture after CMV antigen stimulation. This TCR was sampled from a human donor in good health (CMV status not recorded). Some clones in this sample may be carry-over from other donors' samples. The chain combines TRBV28 with TRBJ2-4; 9 positions agree with TRBD1. The CDR3 DNA is TGTGCCAGCAGTCCGATGAGGGGGACAGGGCGGGACAAAAACATTCAGTACTTC. Amino acid sequence: CASSPMRGTGRDKNIQYF. Together with reference TRBV28 and TRBJ2-4, the CDR3 gives the full variable domain: DVKVTQSSRYLVKRTGEKVFLECVQDMDHENMFWYRQDPGLGLRLIYFSYDVKMKEKGDIPEGYSVSREKKERFSLILESASTNQTSMYLCASSPMRGTGRDKNIQYFGAGTRLSVL.